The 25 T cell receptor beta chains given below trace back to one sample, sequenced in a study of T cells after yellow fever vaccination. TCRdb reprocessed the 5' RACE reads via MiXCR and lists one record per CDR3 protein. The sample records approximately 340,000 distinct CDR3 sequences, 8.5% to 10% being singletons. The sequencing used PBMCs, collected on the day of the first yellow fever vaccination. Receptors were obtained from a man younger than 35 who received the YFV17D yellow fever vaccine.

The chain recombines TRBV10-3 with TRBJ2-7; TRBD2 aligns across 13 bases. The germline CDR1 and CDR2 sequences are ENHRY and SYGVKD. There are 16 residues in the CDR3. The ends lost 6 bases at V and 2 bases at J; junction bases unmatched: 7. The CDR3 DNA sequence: TGTGCCATCAGCCGGACTAGCGGGGGTGTTACCTACGAGCAGTACTTC. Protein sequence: CAISRTSGGVTYEQYF.

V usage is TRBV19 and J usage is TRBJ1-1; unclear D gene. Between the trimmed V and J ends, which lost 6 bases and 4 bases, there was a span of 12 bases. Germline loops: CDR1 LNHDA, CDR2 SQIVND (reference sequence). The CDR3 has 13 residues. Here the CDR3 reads CASSATRVTEAFF. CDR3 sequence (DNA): TGTGCCAGTAGCGCGACTAGAGTCACTGAAGCTTTCTTT.

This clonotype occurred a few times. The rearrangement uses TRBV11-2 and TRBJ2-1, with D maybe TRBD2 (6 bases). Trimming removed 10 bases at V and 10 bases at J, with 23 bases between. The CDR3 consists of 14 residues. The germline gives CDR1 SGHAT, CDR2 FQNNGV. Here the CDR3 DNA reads TGTGCCACAAGCTTTTGGATGGCGGGATGGGAGCAGTTCTTC. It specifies CATSFWMAGWEQFF.

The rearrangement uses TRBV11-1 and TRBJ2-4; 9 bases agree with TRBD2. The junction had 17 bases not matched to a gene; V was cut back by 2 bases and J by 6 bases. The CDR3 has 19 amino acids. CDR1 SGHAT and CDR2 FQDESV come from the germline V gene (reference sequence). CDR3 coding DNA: TGTGCCAGCAGCTTAAAATGGGGACGGGAAGCGGGAGGCTCAAACATTCAGTACTTC. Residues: CASSLKWGREAGGSNIQYF.

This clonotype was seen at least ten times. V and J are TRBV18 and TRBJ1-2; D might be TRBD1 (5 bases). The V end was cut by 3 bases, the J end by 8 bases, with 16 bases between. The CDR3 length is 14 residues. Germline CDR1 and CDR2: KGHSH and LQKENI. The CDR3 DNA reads TGTGCCAGCTCACCCAACGGTGGGGCTGGCGGCTACACCTTC. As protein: CASSPNGGAGGYTF.

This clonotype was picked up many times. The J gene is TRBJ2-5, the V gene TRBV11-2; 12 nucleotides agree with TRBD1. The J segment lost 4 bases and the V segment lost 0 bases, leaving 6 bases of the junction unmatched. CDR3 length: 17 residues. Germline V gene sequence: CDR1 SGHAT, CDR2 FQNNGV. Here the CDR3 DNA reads TGTGCCAGCAGCTTAGATCGGGACAGGGGGCGCGCAGAGACCCAGTACTTC. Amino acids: CASSLDRDRGRAETQYF. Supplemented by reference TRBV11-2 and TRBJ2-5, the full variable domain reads EAGVAQSPRYKIIEKRQSVAFWCNPISGHATLYWYQQILGQGPKLLIQFQNNGVVDDSQLPKDRFSAERLKGVDSTLKIQPAKLEDSAVYLCASSLDRDRGRAETQYFGPGTRLLVL.

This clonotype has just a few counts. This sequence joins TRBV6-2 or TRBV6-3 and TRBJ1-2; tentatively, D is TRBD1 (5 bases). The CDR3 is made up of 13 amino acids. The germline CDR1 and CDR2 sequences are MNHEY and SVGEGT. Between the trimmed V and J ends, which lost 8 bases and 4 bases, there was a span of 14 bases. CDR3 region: CASRTQGIYGYTF. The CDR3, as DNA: TGTGCCAGCCGGACCCAGGGCATCTATGGCTACACCTTC.

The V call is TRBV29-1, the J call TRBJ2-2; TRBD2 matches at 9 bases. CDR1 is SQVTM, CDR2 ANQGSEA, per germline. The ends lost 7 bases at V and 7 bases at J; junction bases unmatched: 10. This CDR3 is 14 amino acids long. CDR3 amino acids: CSANSAGGVGELFF. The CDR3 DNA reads TGCAGCGCTAACTCAGCGGGGGGTGTCGGGGAGCTGTTTTTT.

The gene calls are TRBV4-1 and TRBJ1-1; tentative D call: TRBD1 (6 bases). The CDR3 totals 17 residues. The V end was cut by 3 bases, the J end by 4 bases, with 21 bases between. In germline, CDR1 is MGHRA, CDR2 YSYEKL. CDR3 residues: CASSQEYPQAGVTEAFF. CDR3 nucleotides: TGCGCCAGCAGCCAGGAATACCCACAGGCAGGGGTCACTGAAGCTTTCTTT.

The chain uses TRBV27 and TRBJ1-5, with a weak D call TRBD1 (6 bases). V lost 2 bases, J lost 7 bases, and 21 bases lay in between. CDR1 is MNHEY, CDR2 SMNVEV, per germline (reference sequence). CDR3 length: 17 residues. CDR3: CASSLIGGGPGGQPQHF. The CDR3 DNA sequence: TGTGCCAGCAGTTTAATTGGGGGGGGGCCGGGGGGCCAGCCCCAGCATTTT.

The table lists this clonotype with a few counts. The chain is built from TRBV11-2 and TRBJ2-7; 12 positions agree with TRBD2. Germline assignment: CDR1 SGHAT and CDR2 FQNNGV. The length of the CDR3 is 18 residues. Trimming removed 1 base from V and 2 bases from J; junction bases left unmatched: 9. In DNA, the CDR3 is TGTGCCAGCAGCTTAGTATCTCGACTAGCGGGGGCCGCCTACGAGCAGTACTTC. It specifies CASSLVSRLAGAAYEQYF.

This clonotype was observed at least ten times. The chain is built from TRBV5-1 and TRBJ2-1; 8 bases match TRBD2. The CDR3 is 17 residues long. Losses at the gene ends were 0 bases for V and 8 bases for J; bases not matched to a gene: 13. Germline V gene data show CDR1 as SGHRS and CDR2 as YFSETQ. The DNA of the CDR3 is TGCGCCAGCAGCTTGGTACTGGCGGGGGGCCAGTGGGATGAGCAGTTCTTC. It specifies CASSLVLAGGQWDEQFF.

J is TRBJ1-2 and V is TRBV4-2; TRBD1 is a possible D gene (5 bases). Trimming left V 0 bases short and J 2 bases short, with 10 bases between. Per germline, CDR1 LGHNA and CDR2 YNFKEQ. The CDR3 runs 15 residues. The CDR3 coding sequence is TGTGCCAGCAGCCAAGAAGGGGTGTTAAACTATGGCTACACCTTC. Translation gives CASSQEGVLNYGYTF.

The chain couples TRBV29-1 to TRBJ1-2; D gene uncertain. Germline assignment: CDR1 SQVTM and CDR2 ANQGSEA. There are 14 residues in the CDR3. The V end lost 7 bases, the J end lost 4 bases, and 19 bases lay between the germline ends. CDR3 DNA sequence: TGCAGCGCCCCAGGTGGGGAAGTGGGCTATGGCTACACCTTC. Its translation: CSAPGGEVGYGYTF.

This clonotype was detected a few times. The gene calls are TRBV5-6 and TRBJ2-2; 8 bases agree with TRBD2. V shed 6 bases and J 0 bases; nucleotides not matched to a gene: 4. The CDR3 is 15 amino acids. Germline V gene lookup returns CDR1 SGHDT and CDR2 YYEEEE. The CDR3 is CASIRGGTNTGELFF. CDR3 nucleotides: TGTGCCAGCATCCGCGGGGGGACGAACACCGGGGAGCTGTTTTTT.

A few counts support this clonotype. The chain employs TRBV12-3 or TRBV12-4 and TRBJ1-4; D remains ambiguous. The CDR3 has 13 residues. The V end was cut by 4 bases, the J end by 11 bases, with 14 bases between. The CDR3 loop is CASSSNDRSKLFF. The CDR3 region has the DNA TGTGCCAGCAGTTCCAACGACCGTTCTAAACTGTTTTTT.

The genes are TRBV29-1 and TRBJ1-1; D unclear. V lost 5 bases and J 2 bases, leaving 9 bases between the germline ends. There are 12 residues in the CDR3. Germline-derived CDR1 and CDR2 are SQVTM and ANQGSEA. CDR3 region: CSVWQENTEAFF. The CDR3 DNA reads TGCAGCGTTTGGCAGGAAAACACTGAAGCTTTCTTT.

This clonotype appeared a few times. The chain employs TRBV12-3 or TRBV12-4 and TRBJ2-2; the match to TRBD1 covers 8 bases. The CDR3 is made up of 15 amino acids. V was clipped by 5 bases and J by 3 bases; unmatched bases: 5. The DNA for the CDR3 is TGTGCCAGCAGTAGACAGGGGTCGGACACCGGGGAGCTGTTTTTT. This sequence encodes CASSRQGSDTGELFF.

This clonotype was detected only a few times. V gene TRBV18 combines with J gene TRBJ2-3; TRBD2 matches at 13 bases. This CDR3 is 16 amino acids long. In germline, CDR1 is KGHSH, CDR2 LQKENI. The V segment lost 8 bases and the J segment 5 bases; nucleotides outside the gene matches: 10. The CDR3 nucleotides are TGTGCCAGCGCCCGGACTAGCGGGGGAATGGGAGATACGCAGTATTTT. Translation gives CASARTSGGMGDTQYF.

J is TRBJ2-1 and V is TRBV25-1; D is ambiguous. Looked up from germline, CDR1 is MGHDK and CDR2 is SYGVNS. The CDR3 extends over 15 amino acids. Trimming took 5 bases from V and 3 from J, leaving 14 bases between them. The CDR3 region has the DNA TGTGCCAGCAGTTTTGGCTTCGTGGGCTACAATGAGCAGTTCTTC. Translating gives CASSFGFVGYNEQFF.

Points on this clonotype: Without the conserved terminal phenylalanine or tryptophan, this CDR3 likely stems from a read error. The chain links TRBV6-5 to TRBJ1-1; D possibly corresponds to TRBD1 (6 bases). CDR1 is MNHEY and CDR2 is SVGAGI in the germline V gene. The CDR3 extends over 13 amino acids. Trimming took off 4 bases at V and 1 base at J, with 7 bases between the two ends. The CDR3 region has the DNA TGTGCCAGCAGTTGGGGACAGAACACTGAAGCTTTCCTT. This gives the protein CASSWGQNTEAFL.

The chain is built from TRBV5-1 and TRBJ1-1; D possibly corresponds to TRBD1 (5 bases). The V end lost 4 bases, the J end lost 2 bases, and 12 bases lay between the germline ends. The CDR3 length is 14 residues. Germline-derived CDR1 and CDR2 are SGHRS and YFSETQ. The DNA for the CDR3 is TGCGCCAGCAGCGCACGGGACGGTAACACTGAAGCTTTCTTT. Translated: CASSARDGNTEAFF. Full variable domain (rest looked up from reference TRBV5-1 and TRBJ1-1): KAGVTQTPRYLIKTRGQQVTLSCSPISGHRSVSWYQQTPGQGLQFLFEYFSETQRNKGNFPGRFSGRQFSNSRSEMNVSTLELGDSALYLCASSARDGNTEAFFGQGTRLTVV.

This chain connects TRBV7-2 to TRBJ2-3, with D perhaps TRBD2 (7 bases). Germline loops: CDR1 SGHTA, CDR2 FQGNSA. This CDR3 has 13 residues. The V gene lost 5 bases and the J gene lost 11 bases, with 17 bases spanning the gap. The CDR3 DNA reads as TGTGCCAGCAGCACACGTTGGGGGGGCAAGCAGTATTTT. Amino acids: CASSTRWGGKQYF.

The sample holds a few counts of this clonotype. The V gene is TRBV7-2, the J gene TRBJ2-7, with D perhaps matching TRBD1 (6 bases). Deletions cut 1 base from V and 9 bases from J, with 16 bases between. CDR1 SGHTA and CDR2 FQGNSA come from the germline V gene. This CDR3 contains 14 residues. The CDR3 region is CASSLGTGLGGQYF. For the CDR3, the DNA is TGTGCCAGCAGCTTAGGGACGGGCCTAGGGGGGCAGTACTTC.

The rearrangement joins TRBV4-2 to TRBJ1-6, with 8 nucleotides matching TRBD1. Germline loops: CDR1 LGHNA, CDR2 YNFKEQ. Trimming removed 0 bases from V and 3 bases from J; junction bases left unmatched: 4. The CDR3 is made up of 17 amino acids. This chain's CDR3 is CASSQESGGGYNSPLHF. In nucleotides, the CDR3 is TGTGCCAGCAGCCAAGAATCAGGGGGCGGCTATAATTCACCCCTCCACTTT.